These 16 T cell receptor beta chains originate from one sample sequenced in a study of regulatory T cells in long-lasting Graves disease (dated by TCRdb to the early 2020s). The library came from multiplex PCR. For sequencing, an Illumina HiSeq 4000 was employed. To build TCR beta libraries, CDR3 regions were amplified by Arm-PCR using iRepertoire HTBI primers. TCRdb took the public reads, trimmed them with fastp at Q25, ran MiXCR for clone calling and kept in-frame beta chains. Entries are consolidated by CDR3 protein sequence, retaining the most common genes and DNA. Across this sample there are roughly 410,000 distinct CDR3 sequences, with over 12% seen only once. The ten largest clones add up to about 7.8% of the sample. The intended sense of this specimen's time point label: newly diagnosed GD, antithyroid drugs for less than 3 months. RNA was extracted from PBMCs in TRIzol for both TCR sequencing and RNA sequencing.

The same data also went into a second study, on T cells in Graves' hyperthyroidism and ophthalmopathy.

This specimen was peripheral blood mononuclear cells (PBMCs), taken at new diagnosis, from a patient treated with antithyroid drugs. Receptors were obtained from a woman aged 40 to 50 with Graves disease. Donor details come from another sample of the same person, matched by shared clones.

At least ten counts were recorded for this clonotype. This rearrangement joins TRBV9 to TRBJ2-7; the D is unclear. The germline V gene encodes CDR1 SGDLS and CDR2 YYNGEE. V was clipped by 0 bases and J by 0 bases, with 7 bases between them. The CDR3 length is 14 residues. The CDR3 sequence is CASSVESGSYEQYF. In DNA form, the CDR3 reads TGTGCCAGCAGCGTAGAATCAGGCTCCTACGAGCAGTACTTC.

In its sample, this clonotype was seen a few times. The genes are TRBV4-1 and TRBJ1-4, with 7 bases identical to TRBD1. The V segment lost 5 bases and the J segment 11 bases; nucleotides outside the gene matches: 5. CDR3 length: 12 residues. The germline V gene has CDR1 MGHRA and CDR2 YSYEKL. The CDR3 spells CASSYLTGKLFF. The CDR3 DNA is TGCGCCAGCAGCTACTTGACAGGGAAACTGTTTTTT.

The chain uses TRBV27 and TRBJ2-1, with D possibly called TRBD1 or TRBD2 (5 bases each). V dropped 10 bases and J dropped 4 bases, with 17 bases sitting between them. Germline CDR1 and CDR2: MNHEY and SMNVEV (reference sequence). The CDR3 covers 14 residues. As DNA, the CDR3 is TGTGCCACCGAGGATAGGGACGGATACAATGAGCAGTTCTTC. Encoded protein: CATEDRDGYNEQFF.

This clonotype was counted many times. The chain links TRBV27 to TRBJ2-5; 12 bases align to TRBD2. Germline assignment: CDR1 MNHEY and CDR2 SMNVEV (reference sequence). V trimming: 5 bases; J trimming: 5 bases; junction bases outside the gene matches: 6. This CDR3 region has 15 residues. The CDR3 DNA follows: TGTGCCAGCAGTCGACTAGCGGGAGTACGGGAGACCCAGTACTTC. It encodes CASSRLAGVRETQYF.

The rearrangement joins TRBV16 to TRBJ2-3, with TRBD1 as a possible D gene (6 bases). CDR1 and CDR2 (germline): KGHSY, FQNENV. This CDR3 spans 15 amino acids. Trimming cost V 6 bases and J 4 bases, with 17 bases left between them. CDR3 sequence (DNA): TGTGCCAGCAGTTCCTATCAGGGGACGCCAGATACGCAGTATTTT. It codes for CASSSYQGTPDTQYF.

There are a few counts of this clonotype. This chain joins TRBV5-6 and TRBJ2-1, with TRBD1 as a possible D gene (6 bases). Germline-derived CDR1 and CDR2 are SGHDT and YYEEEE. This CDR3 spans 18 amino acids. V was cut by 6 bases and J by 2 bases, with 24 bases left in between. The CDR3: CASTLRKGGRITYNEQFF. CDR3 nucleotides: TGTGCCAGCACCCTTAGGAAAGGGGGTCGGATCACCTACAATGAGCAGTTCTTC.

Notes on this clonotype: This may be a read error, as it is one base from a much larger clone. V and J are TRBV6-1 and TRBJ2-7, with D hard to call. Looked up from germline, CDR1 is MNHNS and CDR2 is SASEGT. This CDR3 comprises 15 residues. The CDR3: CAPDFRPFSSYGQYF. CDR3 DNA sequence: TGTGCCCCCGACTTTCGACCGTTTTCCTCCTACGGGCAGTACTTC.

This clonotype was recorded a few times. The chain recombines TRBV5-6 with TRBJ2-7; D is unclear. The CDR3 runs to 14 residues. The V gene lost 0 bases and the J gene lost 3 bases, with 10 bases spanning the gap. Germline V gene sequence: CDR1 SGHDT, CDR2 YYEEEE. The CDR3 DNA reads TGTGCCAGCAGCTTGGGAAGATTCGACTACGAGCAGTACTTC. Translated, it gives CASSLGRFDYEQYF.

In this sample, this clonotype turned up a few times. The rearrangement uses TRBV10-2 and TRBJ2-2; D unresolved. The CDR3 is 16 residues long. CDR1 is WSHSY, CDR2 SAAADI, per germline. The germline V and J ends were trimmed by 5 bases and 0 bases, with 13 bases remaining between them. The chain's CDR3 is CASSTDITPNTGELFF. The CDR3 nucleotides read TGCGCCAGCAGTACTGACATCACCCCGAACACCGGGGAGCTGTTTTTT.

The chain links TRBV9 to TRBJ2-5; D possibly corresponds to TRBD2 (6 bases). The length of the CDR3 is 14 residues. Trimming removed 1 base from V and 2 bases from J, with 9 bases in between. Germline V lookup: CDR1 SGDLS, CDR2 YYNGEE. The CDR3 DNA reads as TGTGCCAGCAGCGTACAGGGACTTCAAGAGACCCAGTACTTC. This sequence encodes CASSVQGLQETQYF.

This chain uses TRBV2 with TRBJ1-4; D uncertain. The ends were cut back, 4 bases at V and 0 bases at J, with 9 bases in the middle. Germline V gene lookup returns CDR1 SNHLY and CDR2 FYNNEI. The CDR3 totals 15 residues. Written as DNA, the CDR3 is TGTGCCAGCAGTGGTTCAGTTTCAACTAATGAAAAACTGTTTTTT. Protein: CASSGSVSTNEKLFF.

The sample holds many counts of this clonotype. The chain joins TRBV6-1 to TRBJ1-1; no clear D. The CDR3 is 14 amino acids. From germline, CDR1 is MNHNS and CDR2 SASEGT. V dropped 7 bases and J dropped 1 base, with 13 bases sitting between them. The DNA of the CDR3 is TGTGCCAGCACTGTGCGGTACACGAACACTGAAGCTTTCTTT. Its translation is CASTVRYTNTEAFF.

This chain uses TRBV20-1 with TRBJ2-1; D is possibly TRBD1 or TRBD2 (5 bases each). CDR3 size: 15 residues. V was cut by 0 bases and J by 8 bases, with 17 bases left in between. Germline lookup yields CDR1 DFQATT and CDR2 SNEGSKA (reference sequence). The DNA for the CDR3 is TGCAGTGCTAGAGATCACGAGGGGCGTGGGGATGAGCAGTTCTTC. Translating it yields CSARDHEGRGDEQFF.

This clonotype was found many times. The J gene is TRBJ1-5, the V gene TRBV28, with TRBD1 as a possible D gene (6 bases). From germline, CDR1 is MDHEN and CDR2 SYDVKM. This CDR3 contains 16 residues. V lost 6 bases and J lost 1, with 16 bases in between. In DNA, the CDR3 is TGTGCCAGCAGGCGATACAGGGTCCTGAGCAATCAGCCCCAGCATTTT. This translates into CASRRYRVLSNQPQHF.

In its sample, this clonotype was seen a few times. The chain joins TRBV6-9 to TRBJ2-3; the match to TRBD1 covers 11 bases. V gave up 3 bases and J gave up 4 bases; unmatched junction bases: 9. This CDR3 is 17 amino acids long. Germline V gene lookup returns CDR1 MNHGY and CDR2 SVAAGI. The DNA for the CDR3 is TGTGCCAGCAGTTACCGCCCGGGACAGGGGGGGTCAGATACGCAGTATTTT. This gives the protein CASSYRPGQGGSDTQYF.

The chain has TRBV9 and TRBJ2-7; possibly TRBD1 or TRBD2 for D (6 bases each). The CDR3 has 15 amino acids. Germline-derived CDR1 and CDR2 are SGDLS and YYNGEE. V lost 0 bases to trimming and J lost 5 bases, with 15 bases between them. CDR3 residues: CASSVEGGQGDEQYF. The CDR3 region has the DNA TGTGCCAGCAGCGTAGAAGGGGGGCAGGGCGACGAGCAGTACTTC.